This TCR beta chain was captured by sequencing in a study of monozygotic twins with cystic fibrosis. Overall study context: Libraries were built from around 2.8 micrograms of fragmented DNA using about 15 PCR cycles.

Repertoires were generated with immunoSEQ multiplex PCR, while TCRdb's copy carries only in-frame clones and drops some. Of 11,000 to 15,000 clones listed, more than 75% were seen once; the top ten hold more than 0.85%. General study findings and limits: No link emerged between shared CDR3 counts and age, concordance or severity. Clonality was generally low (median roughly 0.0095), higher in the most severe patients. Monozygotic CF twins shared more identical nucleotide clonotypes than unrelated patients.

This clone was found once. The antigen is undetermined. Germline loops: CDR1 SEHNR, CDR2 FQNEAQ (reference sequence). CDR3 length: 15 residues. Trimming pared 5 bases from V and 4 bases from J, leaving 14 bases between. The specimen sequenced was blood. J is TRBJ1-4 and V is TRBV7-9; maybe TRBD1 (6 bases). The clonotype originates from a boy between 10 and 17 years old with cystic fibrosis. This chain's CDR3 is CASSIGTRINEKLFF. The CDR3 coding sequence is TGTGCCAGCAGCATCGGGACAAGGATTAATGAAAAACTGTTTTTT.